Following are 4 T cell receptor beta chains from one sample sequenced in a study of chemoradiotherapy in HPV16-positive cancers. TCRdb keeps only in-frame clones here, not all; method: immunoSEQ multiplex PCR. The table has tens of thousands of clones, around 83% seen once; the top ten hold roughly 2.2%. The source material was blood, sampled from a patient who underwent chemoradiotherapy. Every receptor here comes from a human donor with HPV-associated anogenital cancer.

V gene TRBV5-1 combines with J gene TRBJ2-5; the D gene is possibly TRBD1 (6 bases). The CDR3 has 15 amino acids. CDR1 and CDR2 from the germline V gene are SGHRS and YFSETQ. Trimming cost V 0 bases and J 1 base, with 10 bases left between them. In DNA, the CDR3 is TGCGCCAGCAGCTTGGTTCAGGGGCCCCAAGAGACCCAGTACTTC. Its protein product is CASSLVQGPQETQYF.

V and J are TRBV18 and TRBJ1-6, with 9 bases identical to TRBD1. This CDR3 region has 15 residues. CDR1 KGHSH and CDR2 LQKENI come from the germline V gene. With 5 bases clipped from V and 14 bases from J, the junction kept 13 bases outside the gene matches. CDR3 loop: CASSTSDGTGTSLHF. DNA for the CDR3: TGTGCCAGCTCAACCTCCGACGGGACAGGGACGTCCCTCCACTTT. The full variable domain, with the rest looked up from reference TRBV18 and TRBJ1-6, is NAGVMQNPRHLVRRRGQEARLRCSPMKGHSHVYWYRQLPEEGLKFMVYLQKENIIDESGMPKERFSAEFPKEGPSILRIQQVVRGDSAAYFCASSTSDGTGTSLHFGNGTRLTVT.

CDR3 DNA sequence: TGTGCCAGCAGCCTCAAGGGACAGGGAAGGGCCCAGCATTTT. Its translation is CASSLKGQGRAQHF. The chain uses TRBV6-5 and TRBJ1-5, with 9 bases aligning to TRBD1. The germline V gene has CDR1 MNHEY and CDR2 SVGAGI. J lost 11 bases, V lost 6 bases, and 11 bases had no gene match. The CDR3 is 14 amino acids.

The J gene is TRBJ1-5, the V gene TRBV19, with TRBD1 matching 9 bases. Germline values: CDR1 LNHDA, CDR2 SQIVND (reference sequence). J gave up 4 bases and V 7 bases, and 8 bases lay outside the gene matches. The CDR3 contains 15 residues. CDR3 region: CASNFRDRVNQPQHF. The CDR3 bases are TGTGCCAGTAACTTCCGGGACAGGGTGAATCAGCCCCAGCATTTT.